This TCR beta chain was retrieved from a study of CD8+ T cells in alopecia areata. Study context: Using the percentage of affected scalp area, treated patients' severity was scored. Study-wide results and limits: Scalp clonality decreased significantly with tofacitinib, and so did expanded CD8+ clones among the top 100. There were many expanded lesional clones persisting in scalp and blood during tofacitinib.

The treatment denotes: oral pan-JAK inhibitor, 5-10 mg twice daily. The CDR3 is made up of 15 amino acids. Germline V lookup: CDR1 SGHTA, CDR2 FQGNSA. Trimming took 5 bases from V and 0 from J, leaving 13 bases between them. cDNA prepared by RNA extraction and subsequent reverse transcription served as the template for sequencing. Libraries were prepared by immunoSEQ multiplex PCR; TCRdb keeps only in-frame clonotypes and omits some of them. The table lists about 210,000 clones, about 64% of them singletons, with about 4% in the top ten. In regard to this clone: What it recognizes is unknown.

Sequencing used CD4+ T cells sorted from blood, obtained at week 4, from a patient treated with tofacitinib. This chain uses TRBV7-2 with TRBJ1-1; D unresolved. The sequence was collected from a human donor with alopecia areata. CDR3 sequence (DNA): TGTGCCAGCAGCGAACCCGGTGTAGTGAACACTGAAGCTTTCTTT. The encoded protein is CASSEPGVVNTEAFF.